The 12 T cell receptor beta chains given below trace back to one sample, sequenced in a study of vaccination and CD4 T cells after COVID-19. The antigens of these receptors remain unknown. The treatment denotes: roughly 10-day PBMC culture with coronavirus spike peptide pools or control peptides (ViraFEST assay). Sequencing of the DNA from cultured CD4+ T cells was carried out with the Oncomine TCR Beta short-read assay. Via MiXCR, TCRdb re-called the PCR reads, giving one row per CDR3 protein. In the table there are more than 9,500 distinct CDR3 sequences, under 50% of which are singletons. Material: cultured CD4+ T cells from blood, obtained after SARS-CoV-2 vaccination. All receptors derive from a human donor with COVID-19.

The chain is built from TRBV4-2 and TRBJ2-5, with 15 bases aligning to TRBD2. V shed 4 bases and J 3 bases; nucleotides not matched to a gene: 3. CDR1 and CDR2 (germline): LGHNA, YNFKEQ. The CDR3 totals 16 residues. CDR3 DNA: TGTGCCAGCAGCCCGTGGACTAGCGGGGGGGAAGAGACCCAGTACTTC. Translation gives CASSPWTSGGEETQYF.

V gene TRBV19 combines with J gene TRBJ2-7; maybe TRBD2 (5 bases). Germline-derived CDR1 and CDR2 are LNHDA and SQIVND (reference sequence). This CDR3 has 16 residues. Deletions cut 5 bases from V and 0 bases from J, with 17 bases between. The chain's CDR3 is CASSVRTAQVSYEQYF. Here the CDR3 DNA reads TGTGCCAGTAGTGTCAGGACTGCTCAAGTCTCCTACGAGCAGTACTTC.

CDR3 sequence reads: CSARGQDYEQYF. Written as DNA, the CDR3 is TGCAGTGCTAGAGGACAGGACTACGAGCAGTACTTC. V gene TRBV20-1 combines with J gene TRBJ2-7; D perhaps matches TRBD1 (6 bases). The V gene's germline CDR1 is DFQATT and CDR2 SNEGSKA (reference sequence). The V gene lost 1 base and the J gene lost 3 bases, with 7 bases spanning the gap. The CDR3 has 12 amino acids.

The V gene is TRBV3-1, the J gene TRBJ2-5, with D perhaps matching TRBD2 (6 bases). Looked up from germline, CDR1 is LGHDT and CDR2 is YNNKEL (reference sequence). The CDR3 has 14 residues. V lost 1 base and J 7 bases, leaving 13 bases between the germline ends. CDR3 DNA: TGTGCCAGCAGCCAAGCGGGGAGCGGGTTGACCCAGTACTTC. It encodes CASSQAGSGLTQYF.

CDR3 sequence (DNA): TGTGCCACCAGTGGGCAGGGGTGGGATACGCAGTATTTT. Its translation: CATSGQGWDTQYF. The chain couples TRBV24-1 to TRBJ2-3; possibly TRBD1 for D (6 bases). The CDR3 has 13 amino acids. Germline CDR1 is KGHDR and CDR2 is SFDVKD. V was cut by 5 bases and J by 6 bases, with 11 bases left in between.

The chain is built from TRBV7-9 and TRBJ2-5; D not certain. The V end was cut by 5 bases, the J end by 1 base, with 8 bases between. CDR3 length: 13 residues. Germline assignment: CDR1 SEHNR and CDR2 FQNEAQ (reference sequence). The CDR3 nucleotides are TGTGCCAGCAGCCCCTCCGGCCAAGAGACCCAGTACTTC. Translated, it gives CASSPSGQETQYF.

The V and J genes are TRBV7-9 and TRBJ2-4; D gene uncertain. Trimming removed 1 base from V and 0 bases from J, with 10 bases in between. Germline lookup yields CDR1 SEHNR and CDR2 FQNEAQ (reference sequence). CDR3 size: 16 residues. The CDR3 coding sequence is TGTGCCAGCAGCTTAGACCCCGGAGCAGCCAAAAACATTCAGTACTTC. It specifies CASSLDPGAAKNIQYF.

The chain joins TRBV12-3 or TRBV12-4 to TRBJ2-5; tentative D call: TRBD1 (6 bases). V shed 1 base and J shed 3 bases, with 9 bases lying between them. CDR3 length: 14 residues. The CDR3 loop reads CASSLGRDKETQYF. CDR3 nucleotide sequence: TGTGCCAGCAGTTTAGGCCGGGACAAAGAGACCCAGTACTTC.

The chain employs TRBV19 and TRBJ1-5, with a weak D call TRBD1 (6 bases). V lost 3 bases and J lost 2, with 11 bases in between. The CDR3 covers 15 residues. CDR1 and CDR2 from the germline V gene are LNHDA and SQIVND (reference sequence). CDR3 nucleotides: TGTGCCAGTAGTATCGGACAGACAGGCAATCAGCCCCAGCATTTT. Translating it yields CASSIGQTGNQPQHF.

This clonotype was seen a handful of times. This chain joins TRBV20-1 and TRBJ1-5; D perhaps matches TRBD1 (5 bases). CDR3 length: 15 amino acids. Deletions cut 2 bases from V and 4 bases from J, with 15 bases between. Germline V gene sequence: CDR1 DFQATT, CDR2 SNEGSKA (reference sequence). The CDR3 DNA follows: TGCAGTGCTAGAAAGCCGGAGGGGATTAATCAGCCCCAGCATTTT. Translated: CSARKPEGINQPQHF.

This rearrangement joins TRBV6-1 to TRBJ1-1; TRBD1 matches at 10 bases. This CDR3 spans 15 amino acids. Germline V gene lookup returns CDR1 MNHNS and CDR2 SASEGT. The V gene end was trimmed by 6 bases and the J gene end by 7 bases; junction bases not matched to a gene: 11. The CDR3 DNA reads TGTGCCAGCAGGTCCCGGGACAGGGGAGTAGGTGAAGCTTTCTTT. Translation gives CASRSRDRGVGEAFF.

The chain couples TRBV11-2 to TRBJ1-1; 7 positions agree with TRBD1. V was clipped by 5 bases and J by 3 bases; unmatched bases: 9. The length of the CDR3 is 15 residues. CDR1 is SGHAT and CDR2 is FQNNGV in the germline V gene. CDR3 DNA: TGTGCCAGCAGCCTGGACAGGCCTACCTACACTGAAGCTTTCTTT. Its translation: CASSLDRPTYTEAFF.